A selection of T cell receptor beta chains follows, all from one sample in a study of cytomegalovirus exposure and HLA in healthy donors. Data came from immunoSEQ multiplex PCR; TCRdb stores just in-frame clones and leaves some out. This table has about 92,000 clones, roughly 73% appearing once. Sequenced input: PBMCs. Receptors were obtained from a man in his fifties in good health and CMV-seropositive. CDR3s include the opening cysteine and the closing phenylalanine or tryptophan. Each record gives: J gene, V gene, clone size, D gene, CDR3 DNA, CDR3 protein. The D gene is left open where the match is weak. Size tells how often a clone was seen (once, few, many) or the class of an expanded clone, and some rows leave it out.

TRBJ1-4,TRBV19,NA,TRBD1,TGTGCCAGTAGTACTCTTGGGACAGGGGCTGATGAAAAACTGTTTTTT,CASSTLGTGADEKLFF
TRBJ1-2,TRBV6-1,NA,TRBD1,TGTGCCAGCACCCCAGGACAGGGGGCGAGCGGCTACACCTTC,CASTPGQGASGYTF
TRBJ2-1,TRBV7-9,NA,NA,TGTGCCAGCAGCTTATCTAGCGATGACAATGAGCAGTTCTTC,CASSLSSDDNEQFF
TRBJ2-3,TRBV30,NA,NA,TGTGCCTGGAACCCCTACGCGATTCGGGGCACAGATACGCAGTATTTT,CAWNPYAIRGTDTQYF
TRBJ1-3,TRBV7-9,NA,NA,TGTTCCTGCAACGTCAGACAGGCTGGAAACACCATATATTTT,CSCNVRQAGNTIYF
TRBJ2-3,TRBV4-2,few,NA,TGTGCCAGCAGCCAAGATCTCGGGCGGGGATCTCCCACAGATACGCAGTATTTT,CASSQDLGRGSPTDTQYF
TRBJ2-7,TRBV5-1,NA,TRBD2,TGCGCCAGCAGCTTGGCGGGGTCATTTAGCGGGGGGCTTTCATCCTACGAGCAGTACTTC,CASSLAGSFSGGLSSYEQYF
TRBJ2-7,TRBV5-1,NA,NA,TGCGCCAGCAGCCTGGAGGCAGCGGGCTCCTACGAGCAGTACTTC,CASSLEAAGSYEQYF
TRBJ2-3,TRBV5-1,NA,NA,TGCGCCAGCAGCGGAGGGACAGCTAGCACAGATACGCAGTATTTT,CASSGGTASTDTQYF
TRBJ1-1,TRBV2,NA,NA,TGTGCCAGCAGTGAACGCCCAGGCCTGAACACTGAAGCTTTCTTT,CASSERPGLNTEAFF
TRBJ1-3,TRBV4-3,NA,TRBD1,TGCGCCAGCAGCCACGAAACGACAGGGAAAAGACGAGGAAACACCATATATTTT,CASSHETTGKRRGNTIYF
TRBJ1-1,TRBV11-3,once,TRBD1,TGTGCCAGCAGCCTTCAAGGGGGCCGTGAAGCTTTCTTT,CASSLQGGREAFF
TRBJ2-7,TRBV5-1,NA,TRBD2,TGCGCCAGCAGCACCATTAGCGGGGGGTTTTACGAGCAGTACTTC,CASSTISGGFYEQYF
TRBJ1-2,TRBV5-6,NA,TRBD1,TGTGCCAGCAGCTTGTATGGGACAGGGGGTAATGGCTACACCTTC,CASSLYGTGGNGYTF
TRBJ2-7,TRBV10-1,NA,TRBD1,TGCGCCAGCAACTCCCCCGGGACAGGTTCCCTGCTACTCTGCGAGCAGTACTTC,CASNSPGTGSLLLCEQYF
TRBJ2-3,TRBV6-1,few,NA,TGTGCCAGCAGCGTCAGGGTCACAGATACGCAGTATTTT,CASSVRVTDTQYF
TRBJ1-2,TRBV6-1,NA,NA,TGTGCCAGCAGGGTTGGACATCAGGATGGCTACCCCTTC,CASRVGHQDGYPF
TRBJ2-3,TRBV7-3,once,NA,TGTGCCAGCAGCTTATGGGCCACAGATACGCAGTATTTT,CASSLWATDTQYF
TRBJ1-2,TRBV7-8,NA,TRBD1,TGTGCCAGCAGCTTAGGCAGACAGGGGAAGAGCTATGGCTACCCCTTC,CASSLGRQGKSYGYPF
TRBJ1-1,TRBV29-1,NA,NA,TGCAGCGTTGGGAGGGGGGGGCATACAAACACTGAAGCTTTCTTT,CSVGRGGHTNTEAFF
TRBJ2-6,TRBV30,NA,NA,TGTGCCTGGACAGAAAATACCTCTGGGGCCAACGTCCTGACTTTC,CAWTENTSGANVLTF
TRBJ1-4,TRBV28,NA,NA,TGTGCCAGCAGCCCCGAGGACACCTTTAATGAAAAGGTGTTTTTT,CASSPEDTFNEKVFF
TRBJ2-1,TRBV11-2,NA,NA,TGTGCCAGCAGCCACGGCGGCGGGGACTTCTACAATGAGCAGTTCTTC,CASSHGGGDFYNEQFF
TRBJ2-7,TRBV25-1,NA,NA,TGTGCCAGCAGTGAACGGTACGAGCAGTACTTC,CASSERYEQYF
TRBJ2-7,TRBV4-3,few,NA,TGCGCCAGCAGCATAGACGCTCGGGGTACCCCCTACGAGCAGTACTTC,CASSIDARGTPYEQYF
TRBJ2-1,TRBV19,NA,NA,TGTGCCAGTAGTATGGGAGGAACCTCCTACAATGAGCAGTTCTTC,CASSMGGTSYNEQFF
TRBJ2-5,TRBV5-1,NA,TRBD2,TGCGCCAGCAGCCTAACGACTAGCGGGGGTGGGGCCACGGCCCAGTACTTC,CASSLTTSGGGATAQYF
TRBJ2-1,TRBV4-1,few,TRBD2,TGCGCCAGCAGCCAGGTGGGGGGGGACTACAATGAGCAGTTCTTC,CASSQVGGDYNEQFF
TRBJ1-6,TRBV5-1,NA,TRBD1,TGCGCCAGCAGCAGGACAGGGTGGAATTGGAATAATTCACCCCTCCACTTT,CASSRTGWNWNNSPLHF
TRBJ2-7,TRBV7-2,once,NA,TGTGCCAGCAGCTTTAGCGGTACCTCCTACGAGCAGTACTTC,CASSFSGTSYEQYF
TRBJ2-5,TRBV4-2,few,TRBD2,TGTGCCAGCAGCGGCAGCGGGGGGGCCCCAGAGACCCAGTACTTC,CASSGSGGAPETQYF
TRBJ1-2,TRBV7-2,NA,NA,TGTGCCAGCAGCTTATCTGTTGGAGAAATTTATGGCTACACCTTC,CASSLSVGEIYGYTF
TRBJ2-3,TRBV9,NA,NA,TGTGCCAGCAGCACAGCCCCCGGGATCACAGATACGCAGTATTTT,CASSTAPGITDTQYF
TRBJ2-2,TRBV6-1,NA,NA,TGTGCCAGCTATCCGGGACTGACGAACACCGGGGAGCTGTTTTTT,CASYPGLTNTGELFF
TRBJ2-3,TRBV5-6,NA,TRBD2,TGTGCCAGCAGCTTATCGCGACTAGCGGGGGAAGTGGATACGCAGTATTTT,CASSLSRLAGEVDTQYF
TRBJ2-3,TRBV19,NA,TRBD2,TGTGCCAGTAGGGTTACGGGGGGTAGCACAGATACGCAGTATTTT,CASRVTGGSTDTQYF
TRBJ2-5,TRBV5-4,NA,NA,TGTGCCAGCAGCTTACAGTACCAAGAGACCCAGTACTTC,CASSLQYQETQYF
TRBJ1-5,TRBV9,NA,NA,TGTGCCAGCAGCGTAGAAGTGCAGGGAACTAATCAGCCCCAGCATTTT,CASSVEVQGTNQPQHF
TRBJ1-5,TRBV4-3,once,NA,TGCGCCAGCAGCCAAGATTACAGTCAGCCCCGGCATTTT,CASSQDYSQPRHF
TRBJ2-7,TRBV27,few,NA,TGTGCCAGCAGTGGAGCCGGGACTGTTTACGAGCAGTACTTC,CASSGAGTVYEQYF
TRBJ1-2,TRBV27,NA,NA,TGTGCCAGCAGTCTGACAGGAGAATATGGCTACACCTTC,CASSLTGEYGYTF
TRBJ1-3,TRBV2,NA,NA,TGTGCCAGCAGTGAAGGAGGGGGAGGAAACACCATATATTTT,CASSEGGGGNTIYF
TRBJ1-6,TRBV5-6,few,NA,TGTGCCAGCAGCTTGGGACAGAATAATTCACCCCTCCACTTT,CASSLGQNNSPLHF
TRBJ1-2,TRBV19,few,TRBD1,TGTGCCAGTAATCCGGTCCGCGGGACAGGGGGCGTCTATGGCTACACCTTC,CASNPVRGTGGVYGYTF
TRBJ2-6,TRBV29-1,NA,NA,TGCAGCGTCGGTCGTTGGGACACAGACTCTGGGGCCAACGTCCTGACTTTC,CSVGRWDTDSGANVLTF
TRBJ1-3,TRBV6-5,NA,TRBD1,TGTGCCAGCAGTTTGACAGGGGACTCTGGAAACACCATATATTTT,CASSLTGDSGNTIYF
TRBJ2-2,TRBV28,few,TRBD2,TGTGCCAGCAATCGGGGGGCCGGGGAGCTGTTTTTT,CASNRGAGELFF
TRBJ2-5,TRBV28,NA,NA,TGTGCCAGCATATTCGGGAACAGCCAAGAGACCCAGTACTTC,CASIFGNSQETQYF
TRBJ1-2,TRBV2,few,TRBD1,TGTGCCAGCAGTGAAGCCCAGGGGGAATTAGGCGGCTACACCTTC,CASSEAQGELGGYTF
TRBJ1-2,TRBV28,NA,NA,TGTGCCAGCAGTTTATCAACGGGAGGGGGGGCATGGGGCTACACCTTC,CASSLSTGGGAWGYTF
TRBJ2-1,TRBV13,NA,TRBD2,TGTGCCAGCAGGCTAGCGGGGGGGCCCCATGAGCAGTTCTTC,CASRLAGGPHEQFF
TRBJ1-2,TRBV30,NA,TRBD1,TGTGCCTGGAGTGGGGGACAGGGAGGCTACACCTTC,CAWSGGQGGYTF
TRBJ2-6,TRBV16,NA,NA,TGTGCCAGCAGCCTCAATCCCGGGGCCAACGTCCTGACTTTC,CASSLNPGANVLTF